Each of the 2 T cell receptor beta chains below was sequenced from the same sample in a study of early T cells in non-severe SARS-CoV-2 infection. TCRdb re-analysed the 5' RACE reads in MiXCR, keeping a single row per CDR3 protein. The sample carries more than 40,000 distinct CDR3 sequences, roughly 7% recorded once. Source material: whole blood. These receptors were taken from an adult who was a healthcare worker with PCR-confirmed SARS-CoV-2 infection or an uninfected control (not recorded which).

The rearrangement uses TRBV5-4 and TRBJ2-1; 7 bases agree with TRBD2. In germline, CDR1 is SGHNT, CDR2 YYREEE (reference sequence). This CDR3 contains 14 residues. The J segment lost 8 bases and the V segment lost 1 base, leaving 6 bases of the junction unmatched. This CDR3 is CASSLWGGSDEQFF. The CDR3 coding sequence is TGTGCCAGCAGCTTGTGGGGGGGTAGCGATGAGCAGTTCTTC.

This clonotype was seen more than once but under ten times. The chain combines TRBV29-1 with TRBJ1-4, with 7 bases lining up with TRBD1. CDR3 length: 14 residues. Losses at the gene ends were 4 bases for V and 5 bases for J; bases not matched to a gene: 7. Germline assignment: CDR1 SQVTM and CDR2 ANQGSEA. CDR3 DNA sequence: TGCAGCGTTGGGGGGACAGACGTAAATGAAAAACTGTTTTTT. Encoded protein: CSVGGTDVNEKLFF.